The 6 T cell receptor beta chains below come from one sample, sequenced in a study of cytomegalovirus exposure and HLA in healthy donors. Both 60 Vbeta primers and 13 Jbeta primers went into the PCR. Clones were read by immunoSEQ multiplex PCR, and TCRdb kept only the in-frame ones, dropping some. The top ten clones hold 1% to 1.5% of a sample with more than 150,000 clones, over 75% of them seen once. Sequenced material: PBMCs. These receptors all come from a man between 45 and 60 years old in good health and CMV-seropositive.

The rearrangement links TRBV29-1 to TRBJ2-7; maybe TRBD2 (5 bases). V shed 4 bases and J shed 2 bases, with 12 bases lying between them. The CDR3 runs 13 residues. Germline CDR1 is SQVTM and CDR2 is ANQGSEA. The CDR3 loop is CSVVFFGAYEQYF. CDR3 coding DNA: TGCAGCGTTGTATTTTTCGGGGCCTACGAGCAGTACTTC.

The chain uses TRBV2 and TRBJ2-4, with 7 bases matching TRBD2. The CDR3 sequence is 14 residues long. V was pared by 8 bases and J by 3 bases, with 7 bases of the junction left unmatched. The germline V gene encodes CDR1 SNHLY and CDR2 FYNNEI. The CDR3 DNA reads TGTGCCAGCGGGGGGGTGGGGGGCAAAAACATTCAGTACTTC. Translated, it gives CASGGVGGKNIQYF.

This clone was counted once. In DNA form, the CDR3 reads TGTGCCAGCTCGGTAGGGACTTTGAGCTACACCTTC. The encoded protein is CASSVGTLSYTF. The chain carries TRBV6-1 and TRBJ1-2; D perhaps matches TRBD1 (5 bases). Germline CDR1 MNHNS, CDR2 SASEGT. V lost 8 bases, J lost 9 bases, and 16 bases lay in between. The CDR3 is made up of 12 amino acids.

This clone appeared once. V is TRBV4-1 and J is TRBJ2-1; the match to TRBD2 covers 11 bases. V shed 1 base, J shed 4 bases, and the junction held 3 bases outside the gene matches. Germline V gene sequence: CDR1 MGHRA, CDR2 YSYEKL. This CDR3 contains 16 residues. The CDR3: CASSQGLAGKYNEQFF. DNA for the CDR3: TGCGCCAGCAGCCAAGGACTAGCGGGGAAATACAATGAGCAGTTCTTC.

The sample holds one count of this clone. V is TRBV2 and J is TRBJ1-1; TRBD1 aligns across 9 bases. Per germline, CDR1 SNHLY and CDR2 FYNNEI. The V segment lost 6 bases and the J segment 3 bases; nucleotides outside the gene matches: 5. The CDR3 runs 14 residues. DNA of the CDR3: TGTGCCAGCAGGGGACAGGGACGGGACACTGAAGCTTTCTTT. This sequence encodes CASRGQGRDTEAFF.

The chain carries TRBV5-4 and TRBJ2-7; possibly TRBD1 for D (6 bases). The ends were cut back, 2 bases at V and 2 bases at J, with 8 bases in the middle. There are 13 residues in the CDR3. Germline values: CDR1 SGHNT, CDR2 YYREEE (reference sequence). The CDR3 sequence: CASSFGDTYEQYF. The CDR3 DNA is TGTGCCAGCAGCTTCGGGGACACCTACGAGCAGTACTTC.